The entry below gives a single T cell receptor beta chain sequence along with its context. This entry comes from a study of blood T cell repertoires in COVID-19. Looking at the study overall: Samples of COVID-19 (acute and convalescent) were obtained from the United States, Italy and Spain. T cells, B-cell-depleted T cells, or PBMCs supplied cDNA or gDNA.

One Seattle source followed patients from active infection through their disease course. Authors' processing steps: Estimates of nucleated cell counts were drawn from the amplification of reference gene primers. Profiling relied on immunoSEQ multiplex PCR, and the TCRdb table lists in-frame clones only, not all of them. That table supplies the V and J calls and clone size; D and trimming were determined from the DNA. The table records approximately 170,000 clones, roughly 84% of them present only once. Source material: peripheral blood. This receptor was obtained from a woman in her seventies with COVID-19, enrolled during active disease.

CDR3 loop: CASSRDPGLGRSVKLFF. DNA of the CDR3: TGTGCCAGCAGCAGAGACCCGGGACTTGGGAGGTCGGTTAAGCTGTTTTTT. The chain is built from TRBV7-2 and TRBJ2-2, with D perhaps matching TRBD2 (6 bases). The CDR3 consists of 17 residues. Per germline, CDR1 SGHTA and CDR2 FQGNSA. Deletions cut 5 bases from V and 12 bases from J, with 28 bases between.